The 9 T cell receptor beta chains below come from one sample, sequenced in a study of CDR3 diversity in severe acne. TCRdb passed the PCR reads through MiXCR, listing each CDR3 protein once. The sample shows about 84,000 distinct CDR3 sequences, under 65% of them seen only once. The sample comprised blood. These receptors originate from a male donor in good health, without acne.

This clonotype came up a few times. The genes are TRBV7-8 and TRBJ1-6, with D uncertain. CDR3 length: 15 amino acids. Germline CDR1 is SGHVS and CDR2 is FQNEAQ. V was pared by 5 bases and J by 9 bases, with 17 bases between. The CDR3 loop is CASSPLVQSGSPLHF. In DNA form, the CDR3 reads TGTGCCAGCAGCCCACTGGTGCAGTCCGGTTCACCCCTCCACTTT.

This clonotype was seen just once. The chain joins TRBV6-5 to TRBJ2-5; 7 bases align to TRBD2. Germline values: CDR1 MNHEY, CDR2 SVGAGI. V shed 4 bases, J shed 4 bases, and the junction held 6 bases outside the gene matches. The CDR3 runs 14 residues. The CDR3 loop is CASSWTGGSETQYF. CDR3 nucleotide sequence: TGTGCCAGCAGTTGGACCGGGGGGTCAGAGACCCAGTACTTC.

Comment on this clonotype: The junction departs from germline at one end; a sequencing error may be responsible. The rearrangement uses TRBV7-3 and TRBJ2-3; 8 bases map to TRBD2. CDR3 length: 16 residues. CDR1 is SGHTA and CDR2 is FQGTGA in the germline V gene. The CDR3 loop reads CASSPDSGMVTDTQCF. The CDR3 DNA reads as TGTGCCAGCAGCCCCGATAGCGGGATGGTGACAGATACGCAGTGTTTT. Together with reference TRBV7-3 and TRBJ2-3, the CDR3 gives the full variable domain: GAGVSQTPSNKVTEKGKYVELRCDPISGHTALYWYRQSLGQGPEFLIYFQGTGAADDSGLPNDRFFAVRPEGSVSTLKIQRTERGDSAVYLCASSPDSGMVTDTQCFGPGTRLTVL.

The genes are TRBV7-9 and TRBJ2-1, with D possibly matching TRBD2 (5 bases). The CDR3 loop spans 16 amino acids. The V gene's germline CDR1 is SEHNR and CDR2 FQNEAQ (reference sequence). The V gene lost 6 bases and the J gene lost 6 bases, with 21 bases spanning the gap. CDR3 sequence (DNA): TGTGCCAGCAGTGACTCCGGAACTAGGGCGGCCAATGAGCAGTTCTTC. Translating it yields CASSDSGTRAANEQFF.

As for this clonotype: A junction boundary mismatches the germline segment, possibly from a read error. The chain links TRBV5-1 to TRBJ2-1; possible D gene TRBD2, 5 bases. From germline, CDR1 is SGHRS and CDR2 YFSETQ. The CDR3 runs to 19 residues. CDR3 nucleotides: TGCGCCAGCAGTTACTCGGTGGTTGTGTCGATCGGGATCTACAATGGGCAGTTCTTC. This sequence encodes CASSYSVVVSIGIYNGQFF.

The V gene is TRBV7-2, the J gene TRBJ1-2, with D hard to call. The CDR3 consists of 15 residues. With 7 bases removed from V and 1 base from J, the gap between germline ends came to 16 bases. Germline CDR1 SGHTA, CDR2 FQGNSA. This CDR3 is CASTLTGLRNYGYTF. For the CDR3, the DNA is TGTGCCAGCACCTTGACCGGACTCCGTAACTATGGCTACACCTTC.

The genes are TRBV9 and TRBJ1-2, with D tentatively TRBD1 (5 bases). Germline V lookup: CDR1 SGDLS, CDR2 YYNGEE. The germline V and J ends were trimmed by 4 bases and 6 bases, with 22 bases remaining between them. The CDR3 loop spans 16 amino acids. The DNA for the CDR3 is TGTGCCAGCAGCCAAGACGATGGGGCGCTTATCCATGGCTACACCTTC. Translated, it gives CASSQDDGALIHGYTF.

The chain has TRBV20-1 and TRBJ1-2; D gene ambiguous. The V gene lost 4 bases and the J gene lost 4 bases, with 7 bases spanning the gap. The CDR3 runs to 11 residues. The germline V gene has CDR1 DFQATT and CDR2 SNEGSKA (reference sequence). In nucleotides, the CDR3 is TGCAGTGCTAAAAGGAGCTATGGCTACACCTTC. This codes for CSAKRSYGYTF.

This clonotype was seen only once. The J gene is TRBJ2-7, the V gene TRBV9; D unclear. The germline V gene has CDR1 SGDLS and CDR2 YYNGEE. V was clipped by 3 bases and J by 6 bases, with 7 bases between them. This CDR3 has 11 residues. CDR3 sequence reads: CASSGRGEQYF. CDR3 DNA sequence: TGTGCCAGCAGCGGGAGAGGCGAGCAGTACTTC.